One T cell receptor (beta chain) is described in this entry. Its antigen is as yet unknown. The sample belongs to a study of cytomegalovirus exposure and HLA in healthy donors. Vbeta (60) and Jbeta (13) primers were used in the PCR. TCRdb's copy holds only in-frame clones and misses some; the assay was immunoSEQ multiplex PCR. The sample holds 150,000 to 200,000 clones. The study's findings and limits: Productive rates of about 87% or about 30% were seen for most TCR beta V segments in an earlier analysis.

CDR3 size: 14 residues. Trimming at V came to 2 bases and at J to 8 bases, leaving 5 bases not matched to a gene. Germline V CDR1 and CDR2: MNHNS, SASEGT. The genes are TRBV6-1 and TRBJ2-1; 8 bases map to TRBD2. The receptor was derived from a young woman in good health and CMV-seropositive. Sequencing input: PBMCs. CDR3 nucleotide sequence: TGTGCCAGCAGTGAACCGGGACTAGTCTATGAGCAGTTCTTC. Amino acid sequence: CASSEPGLVYEQFF.